This T cell receptor beta chain is from a study of cytomegalovirus exposure and HLA in healthy donors. Regarding this clone: Its antigen is unknown.

Study findings and constraints: In a later analysis, an Asian-associated ancestry cluster reportedly showed fewer N-insertions than the approximately 660-donor mean. A later analysis showed TCR association rates differing by HLA locus, peaking at DRB1 and lowest at HLA-C.

V gave up 5 bases and J gave up 0 bases, with 8 bases separating them. The length of the CDR3 is 15 residues. Germline lookup yields CDR1 MNHEY and CDR2 SMNVEV (reference sequence). 60 Vbeta and 13 Jbeta primers were used in PCR. TCRdb's table, derived via immunoSEQ multiplex PCR, lists solely in-frame clones and lacks some. The profile shows about 130,000 clones, more than 80% of them singletons. This chain uses TRBV27 with TRBJ2-6; D uncertain. What was sequenced was PBMCs. The receptor was isolated from a woman aged 40 to 50 in good health and CMV-seropositive. The CDR3 loop reads CASSPSISGANVLTF. As DNA, the CDR3 is TGTGCCAGCAGTCCTAGTATCTCTGGGGCCAACGTCCTGACTTTC.